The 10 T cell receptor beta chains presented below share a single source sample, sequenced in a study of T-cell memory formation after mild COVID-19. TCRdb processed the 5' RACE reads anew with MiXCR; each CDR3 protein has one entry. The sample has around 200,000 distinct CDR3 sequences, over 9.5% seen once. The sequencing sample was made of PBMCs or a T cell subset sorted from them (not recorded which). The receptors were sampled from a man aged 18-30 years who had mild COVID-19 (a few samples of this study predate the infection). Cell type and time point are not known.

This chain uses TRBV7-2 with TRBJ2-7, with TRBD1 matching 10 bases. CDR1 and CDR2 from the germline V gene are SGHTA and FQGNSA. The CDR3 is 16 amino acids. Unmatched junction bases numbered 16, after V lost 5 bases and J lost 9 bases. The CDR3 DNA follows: TGTGCCAGCAGCCACTGGAGGGACAGGGGCAACTTTGCGCAGTACTTC. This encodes CASSHWRDRGNFAQYF.

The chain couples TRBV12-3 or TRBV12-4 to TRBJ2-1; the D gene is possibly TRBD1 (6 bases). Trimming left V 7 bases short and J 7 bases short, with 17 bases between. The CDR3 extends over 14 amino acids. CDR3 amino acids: CASTFLGGTNEQFF. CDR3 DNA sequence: TGTGCCAGCACCTTTCTAGGGGGTACGAATGAGCAGTTCTTC.

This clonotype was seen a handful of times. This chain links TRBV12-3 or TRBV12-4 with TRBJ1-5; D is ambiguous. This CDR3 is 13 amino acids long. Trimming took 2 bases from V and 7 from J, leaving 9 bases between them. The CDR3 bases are TGTGCCAGCAGTTTAACGTTCGAACAGCCCCAGCATTTT. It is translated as CASSLTFEQPQHF.

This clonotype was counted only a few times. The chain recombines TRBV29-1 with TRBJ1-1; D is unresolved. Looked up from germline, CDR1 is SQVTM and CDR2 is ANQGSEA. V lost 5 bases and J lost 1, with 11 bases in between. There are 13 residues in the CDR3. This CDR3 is CSVLWSENTEAFF. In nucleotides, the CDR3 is TGCAGCGTTCTCTGGTCCGAGAACACTGAAGCTTTCTTT.

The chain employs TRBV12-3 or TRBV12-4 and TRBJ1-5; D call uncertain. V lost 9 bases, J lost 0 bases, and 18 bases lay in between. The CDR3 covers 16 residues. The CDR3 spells CARHVMDGYSNQPQHF. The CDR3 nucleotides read TGTGCCAGGCACGTTATGGACGGTTATAGCAATCAGCCCCAGCATTTT.

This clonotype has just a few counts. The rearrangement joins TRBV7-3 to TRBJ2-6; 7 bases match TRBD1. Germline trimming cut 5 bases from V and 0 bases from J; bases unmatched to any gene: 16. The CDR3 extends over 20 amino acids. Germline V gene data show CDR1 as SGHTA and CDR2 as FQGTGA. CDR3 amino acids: CASSLFGQASVPSGANVLTF. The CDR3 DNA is TGTGCCAGCAGCCTCTTCGGACAGGCGTCGGTCCCCTCTGGGGCCAACGTCCTGACTTTC.

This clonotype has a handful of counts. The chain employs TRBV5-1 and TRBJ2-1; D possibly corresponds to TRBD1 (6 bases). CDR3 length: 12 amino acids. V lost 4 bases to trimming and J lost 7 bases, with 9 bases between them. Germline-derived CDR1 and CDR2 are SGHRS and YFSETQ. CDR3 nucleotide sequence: TGCGCCAGCAGCCAGGGGTGGAATGAGCAGTTCTTC. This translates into CASSQGWNEQFF.

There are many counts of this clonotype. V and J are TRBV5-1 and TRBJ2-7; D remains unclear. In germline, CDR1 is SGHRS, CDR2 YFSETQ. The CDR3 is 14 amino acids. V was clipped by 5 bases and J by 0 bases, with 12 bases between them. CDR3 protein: CASSQGPISYEQYF. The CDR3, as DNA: TGCGCCAGCAGTCAAGGACCGATCTCCTACGAGCAGTACTTC.

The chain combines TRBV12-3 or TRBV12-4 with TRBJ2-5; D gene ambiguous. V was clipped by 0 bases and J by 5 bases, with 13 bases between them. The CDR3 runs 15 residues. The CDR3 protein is CASSLALGLGETQYF. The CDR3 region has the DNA TGTGCCAGCAGTTTAGCGCTGGGCCTCGGGGAGACCCAGTACTTC.

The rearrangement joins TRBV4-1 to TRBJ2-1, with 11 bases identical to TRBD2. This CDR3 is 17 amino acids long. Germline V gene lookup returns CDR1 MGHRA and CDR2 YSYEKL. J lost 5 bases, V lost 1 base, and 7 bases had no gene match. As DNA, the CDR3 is TGCGCCAGCAGCCAAGGGCGACTAGCGGGGATGGACAATGAGCAGTTCTTC. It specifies CASSQGRLAGMDNEQFF.